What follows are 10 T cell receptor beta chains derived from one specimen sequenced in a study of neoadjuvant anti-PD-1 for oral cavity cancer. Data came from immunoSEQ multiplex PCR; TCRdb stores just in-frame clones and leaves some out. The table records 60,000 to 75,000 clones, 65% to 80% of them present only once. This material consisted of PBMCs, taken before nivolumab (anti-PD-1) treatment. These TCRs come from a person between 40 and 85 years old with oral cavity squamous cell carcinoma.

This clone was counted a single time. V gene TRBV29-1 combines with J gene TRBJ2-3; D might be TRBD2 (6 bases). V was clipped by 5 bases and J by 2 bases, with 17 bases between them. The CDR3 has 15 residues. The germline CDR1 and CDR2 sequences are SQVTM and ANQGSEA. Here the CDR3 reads CSVTRPSANTDTQYF. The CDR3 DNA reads TGCAGCGTTACCCGCCCTAGCGCCAACACAGATACGCAGTATTTT.

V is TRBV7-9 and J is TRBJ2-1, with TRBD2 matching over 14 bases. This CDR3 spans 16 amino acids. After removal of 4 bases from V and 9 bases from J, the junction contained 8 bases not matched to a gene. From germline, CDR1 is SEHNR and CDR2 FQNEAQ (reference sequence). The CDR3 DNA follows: TGTGCCAGCAGCTACGTACCGGGACTAGCGGGAGTTGAGCAGTTCTTC. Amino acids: CASSYVPGLAGVEQFF.

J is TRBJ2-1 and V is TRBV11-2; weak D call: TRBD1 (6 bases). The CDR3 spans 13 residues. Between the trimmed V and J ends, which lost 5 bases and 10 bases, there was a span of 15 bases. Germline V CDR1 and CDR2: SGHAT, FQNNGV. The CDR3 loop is CASSRTASGEQFF. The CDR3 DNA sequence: TGTGCCAGCAGCCGGACAGCTTCGGGGGAGCAGTTCTTC.

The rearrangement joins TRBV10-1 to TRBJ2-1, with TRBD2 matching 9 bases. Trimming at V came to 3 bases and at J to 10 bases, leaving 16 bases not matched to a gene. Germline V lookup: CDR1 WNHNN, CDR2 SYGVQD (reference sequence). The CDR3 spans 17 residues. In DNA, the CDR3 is TGCGCCAGCAGTGACCCGAAATTAGCGGGAGTGGGACGCGAGCAGTTCTTC. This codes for CASSDPKLAGVGREQFF.

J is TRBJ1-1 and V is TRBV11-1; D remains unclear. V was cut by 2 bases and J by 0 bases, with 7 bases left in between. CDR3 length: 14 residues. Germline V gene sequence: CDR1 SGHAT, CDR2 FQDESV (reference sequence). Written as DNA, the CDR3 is TGTGCCAGCAGCTTAAGCCTCTTGAACACTGAAGCTTTCTTT. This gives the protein CASSLSLLNTEAFF.

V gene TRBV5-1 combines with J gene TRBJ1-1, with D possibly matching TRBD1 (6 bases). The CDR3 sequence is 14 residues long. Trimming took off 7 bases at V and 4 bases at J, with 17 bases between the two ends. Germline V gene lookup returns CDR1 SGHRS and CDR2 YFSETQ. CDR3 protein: CASRRAGARTEAFF. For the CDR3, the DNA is TGCGCCAGCCGTCGAGCGGGGGCGCGCACTGAAGCTTTCTTT. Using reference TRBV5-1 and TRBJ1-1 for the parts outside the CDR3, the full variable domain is KAGVTQTPRYLIKTRGQQVTLSCSPISGHRSVSWYQQTPGQGLQFLFEYFSETQRNKGNFPGRFSGRQFSNSRSEMNVSTLELGDSALYLCASRRAGARTEAFFGQGTRLTVV.

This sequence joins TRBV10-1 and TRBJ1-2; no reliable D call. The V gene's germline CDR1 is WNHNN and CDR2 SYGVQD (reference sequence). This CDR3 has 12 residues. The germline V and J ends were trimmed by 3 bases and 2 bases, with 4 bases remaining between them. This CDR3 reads CASSDGNYGYTF. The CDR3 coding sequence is TGCGCCAGCAGTGACGGCAACTATGGCTACACCTTC.

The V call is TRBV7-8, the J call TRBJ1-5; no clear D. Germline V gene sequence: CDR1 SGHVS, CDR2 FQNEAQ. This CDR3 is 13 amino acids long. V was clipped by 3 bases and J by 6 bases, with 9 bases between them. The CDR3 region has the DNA TGTGCCAGCAGCTTGGGGAATTTTCAGCCCCAGCATTTT. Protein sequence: CASSLGNFQPQHF.

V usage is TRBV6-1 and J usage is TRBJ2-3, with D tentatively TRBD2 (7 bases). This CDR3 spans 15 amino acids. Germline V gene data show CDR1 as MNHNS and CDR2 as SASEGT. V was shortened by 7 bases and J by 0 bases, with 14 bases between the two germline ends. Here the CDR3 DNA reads TGTGCCAGCATCTACGGGGGGCCTAGCACAGATACGCAGTATTTT. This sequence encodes CASIYGGPSTDTQYF.

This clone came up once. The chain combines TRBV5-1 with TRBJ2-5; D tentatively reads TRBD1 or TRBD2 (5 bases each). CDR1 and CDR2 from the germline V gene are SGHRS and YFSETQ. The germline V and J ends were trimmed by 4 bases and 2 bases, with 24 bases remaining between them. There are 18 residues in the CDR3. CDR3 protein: CASSANFGARLSQETQYF. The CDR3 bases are TGCGCCAGCAGCGCGAATTTCGGGGCGCGGCTGAGTCAAGAGACCCAGTACTTC. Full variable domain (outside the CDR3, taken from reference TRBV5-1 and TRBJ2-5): KAGVTQTPRYLIKTRGQQVTLSCSPISGHRSVSWYQQTPGQGLQFLFEYFSETQRNKGNFPGRFSGRQFSNSRSEMNVSTLELGDSALYLCASSANFGARLSQETQYFGPGTRLLVL.